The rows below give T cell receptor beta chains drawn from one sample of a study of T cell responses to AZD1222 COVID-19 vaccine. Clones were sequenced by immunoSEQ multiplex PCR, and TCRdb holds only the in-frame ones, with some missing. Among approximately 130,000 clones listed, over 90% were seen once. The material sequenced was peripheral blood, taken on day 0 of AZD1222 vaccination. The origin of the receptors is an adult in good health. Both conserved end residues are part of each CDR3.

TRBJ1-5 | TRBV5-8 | CASRTRRDTDWSGNQPQHF
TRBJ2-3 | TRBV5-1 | CASSFNPSGRLHTDTQYF
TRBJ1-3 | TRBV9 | CASGPVVSGNTIYF
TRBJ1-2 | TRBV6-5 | CASSYYPNYGYTF
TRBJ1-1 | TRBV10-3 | CAISAKQENTEAFF
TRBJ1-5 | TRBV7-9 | CASSLRRDQPQHF
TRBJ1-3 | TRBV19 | CASSLQGAGNTIYF
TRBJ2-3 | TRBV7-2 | CASSLGVLAGSTDTQYF
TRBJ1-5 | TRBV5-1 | CASSLVAGSNQPQHF
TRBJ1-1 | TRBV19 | CASSIEGDTEAFF
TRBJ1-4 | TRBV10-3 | CAISESRSHEKLFF
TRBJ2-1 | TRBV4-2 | CASSQDAGRGSYNEQFF
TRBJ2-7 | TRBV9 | CASSGTTGTGEQYF
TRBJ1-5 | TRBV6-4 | CASSDSNPPQGQPQHF
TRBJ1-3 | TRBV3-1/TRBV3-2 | CASSQGTGSGNTIYF
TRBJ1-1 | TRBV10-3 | CAISVQGGDTEAFF
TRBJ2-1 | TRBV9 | CASSVELDSGGYNEQFF
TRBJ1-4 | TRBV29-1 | CSVKSGNEKLFF
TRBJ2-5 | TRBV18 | CASSPPAYPETQYF
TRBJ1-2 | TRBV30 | CAWSVLEGGYTF
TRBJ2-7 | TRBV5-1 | CASSLGDSQTYEQYF
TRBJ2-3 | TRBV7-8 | CASSPVGAGGNPTDTQYF
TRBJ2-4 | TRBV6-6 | CASLQGALSKNIQYF
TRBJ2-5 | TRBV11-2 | CASSPGLLKTQYF
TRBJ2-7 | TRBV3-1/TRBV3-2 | CASSQDDGQGIPSYEQYF
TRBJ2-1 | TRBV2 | CASSGLGRLSSYNEQFF
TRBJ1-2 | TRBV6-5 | CASSSGRQNYGYTF